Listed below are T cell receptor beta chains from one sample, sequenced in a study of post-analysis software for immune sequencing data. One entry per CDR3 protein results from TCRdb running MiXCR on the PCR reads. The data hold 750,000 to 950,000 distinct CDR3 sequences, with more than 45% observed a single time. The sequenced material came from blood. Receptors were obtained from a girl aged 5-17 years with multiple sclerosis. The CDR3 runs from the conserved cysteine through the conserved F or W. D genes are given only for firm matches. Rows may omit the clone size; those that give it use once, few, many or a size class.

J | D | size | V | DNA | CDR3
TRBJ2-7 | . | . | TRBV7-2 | TGTGCCAGCCAAACCAGCAGCCGCCTAGTATGGTACTTC | CASQTSSRLVWYF
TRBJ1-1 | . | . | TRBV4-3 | TGCGCCAGCAGCGGACCGGCCCAAGGAGCGGGGACTGAAGCTTTCTTT | CASSGPAQGAGTEAFF
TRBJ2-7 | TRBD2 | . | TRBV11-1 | TGTGCCAGCAGCTTACTAGCGGGGGAATTCTACGAGCAGTACTTC | CASSLLAGEFYEQYF
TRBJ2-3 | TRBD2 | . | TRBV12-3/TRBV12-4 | TGTGCCAGCAGGACTAGCGGGGGAGATACGCAGTATTTT | CASRTSGGDTQYF
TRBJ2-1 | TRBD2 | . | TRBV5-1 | TGCGCCAGCAGCTTGACGGGACTAGCTCCTCACAATGAGCAGTTCTTC | CASSLTGLAPHNEQFF
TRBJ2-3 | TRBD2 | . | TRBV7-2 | TGTGCCAGCAGCCTGGTAGCGGGAGGGCCGATAGATACGCAGTATTTT | CASSLVAGGPIDTQYF
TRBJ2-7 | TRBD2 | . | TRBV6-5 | TGTGCCAGCAGCCCCGAGGGCCTAGCGGGAGGATACGAGCAGTACTTC | CASSPEGLAGGYEQYF
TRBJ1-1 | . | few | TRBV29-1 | TGCAGCGGGGGGAAGGCTCGGAACACTGAAGCTTTCTTT | CSGGKARNTEAFF
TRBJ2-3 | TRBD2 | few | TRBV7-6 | TGTGCCAGCAGTCGAGTCGCCGGGACTAGGCCGGATACGCAGTATTTT | CASSRVAGTRPDTQYF
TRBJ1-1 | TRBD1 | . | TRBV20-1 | TGCAGTGCTAGAGATTACGAGACAGGGAAGACTGAAGCTTTCTTT | CSARDYETGKTEAFF